The 20 T cell receptor beta chains below all came from one sample that was sequenced in a study of lymphopenia after photon versus proton radiotherapy. This table comes from immunoSEQ multiplex PCR, and its TCRdb copy is limited to in-frame clones, with some not included. The repertoire holds 89,000 or so clones, with around 82% as singletons. This specimen was peripheral blood, taken from a patient treated with proton-based radiotherapy. The receptors shown here come from a man in his 60s with pancreatic cancer.

The CDR3 region has the DNA TGTGCCAGCAGCGTAGCTCGGTTTCCCTCTGGAAACACCATATATTTT. This gives the protein CASSVARFPSGNTIYF. This chain links TRBV9 with TRBJ1-3, with unresolved D. Germline assignment: CDR1 SGDLS and CDR2 YYNGEE. The CDR3 covers 16 residues. The ends were cut back, 0 bases at V and 0 bases at J, with 10 bases in the middle.

V gene TRBV11-3 combines with J gene TRBJ2-1; possible D gene TRBD1, 6 bases. Trimming shortened V by 10 bases and J by 1 base, and 20 bases separated the two germline ends. The CDR3 sequence is 16 residues long. Per germline, CDR1 SGHNT and CDR2 YENEEA. CDR3 sequence reads: CATYFLPGQSYNEQFF. The CDR3 nucleotides are TGTGCCACATACTTCCTCCCCGGACAGTCCTACAATGAGCAGTTCTTC.

The sample holds a few counts of this clone. Different DNA sequences within this sample yield the same CDR3. The chain recombines TRBV19 with TRBJ2-2; no reliable D call. Germline values: CDR1 LNHDA, CDR2 SQIVND (reference sequence). The V and J ends lost 6 bases and 1 base respectively, with 6 bases between them. This CDR3 spans 13 amino acids. The CDR3 sequence is CASRLGNTGELFF. The CDR3 DNA reads TGTGCCAGTAGGTTGGGGAACACCGGGGAGCTGTTTTTT. Full variable domain (outside the CDR3, taken from reference TRBV19 and TRBJ2-2): DGGITQSPKYLFRKEGQNVTLSCEQNLNHDAMYWYRQDPGQGLRLIYYSQIVNDFQKGDIAEGYSVSREKKESFPLTVTSAQKNPTAFYLCASRLGNTGELFFGEGSRLTVL.

This chain links TRBV7-2 with TRBJ2-3; D is uncertain. V was trimmed by 4 bases and J by 0 bases, leaving 8 bases between them. The germline gives CDR1 SGHTA, CDR2 FQGNSA. The length of the CDR3 is 14 residues. The DNA for the CDR3 is TGTGCCAGCAGCTCCATGGGGAGCACAGATACGCAGTATTTT. This encodes CASSSMGSTDTQYF.

This chain connects TRBV7-9 to TRBJ2-1, with 10 bases aligning to TRBD2. The CDR3 consists of 15 residues. The V and J ends lost 4 bases and 10 bases, in that order; junction bases with no gene match: 10. The germline V gene encodes CDR1 SEHNR and CDR2 FQNEAQ (reference sequence). The DNA for the CDR3 is TGTGCCAGCAGCTCTCGGGCTAGCGGGAGAGGGGAGCAGTTCTTC. It translates to CASSSRASGRGEQFF.

This chain connects TRBV5-1 to TRBJ2-1, with TRBD2 matching over 8 bases. V gave up 2 bases and J gave up 4 bases; unmatched junction bases: 5. The CDR3 covers 15 residues. Germline lookup yields CDR1 SGHRS and CDR2 YFSETQ. CDR3 nucleotide sequence: TGCGCCAGCAGCTTATCGACTAGCGAGTACAATGAGCAGTTCTTC. Residues: CASSLSTSEYNEQFF.

This clone was recorded once. The J gene is TRBJ1-2, the V gene TRBV11-2; D is unclear. V was pared by 1 base and J by 4 bases, with 13 bases between. CDR1 and CDR2 from the germline V gene are SGHAT and FQNNGV. The CDR3 totals 15 residues. The CDR3 loop is CASSLADGGPYGYTF. As DNA, the CDR3 is TGTGCCAGCAGCTTAGCCGACGGCGGCCCCTATGGCTACACCTTC.

The chain carries TRBV19 and TRBJ1-5, with D hard to call. The CDR3 spans 14 residues. Germline V gene data show CDR1 as LNHDA and CDR2 as SQIVND (reference sequence). Trimming pared 3 bases from V and 4 bases from J, leaving 10 bases between. The CDR3 here is CASSIRSANQPQHF. In nucleotides, the CDR3 is TGTGCCAGTAGTATTCGGTCAGCAAATCAGCCCCAGCATTTT.

The chain has TRBV28 and TRBJ1-1; possible D gene TRBD1, 6 bases. There are 14 residues in the CDR3. CDR1 and CDR2 from the germline V gene are MDHEN and SYDVKM. Trimming removed 5 bases at V and 4 bases at J, with 14 bases between. CDR3 DNA: TGTGCCAGCAGTCCCCACAGGGTGCTCACTGAAGCTTTCTTT. Its protein product is CASSPHRVLTEAFF.

The chain recombines TRBV7-2 with TRBJ2-5; the D is unclear. The germline V gene encodes CDR1 SGHTA and CDR2 FQGNSA. With 1 base removed from V and 3 bases from J, the gap between germline ends came to 9 bases. CDR3 size: 14 residues. DNA of the CDR3: TGTGCCAGCAGCTTAGGTCTTCGTAAAGAGACCCAGTACTTC. Translated: CASSLGLRKETQYF. The complete variable domain, with remaining parts taken from reference TRBV7-2 and TRBJ2-5, reads GAGVSQSPSNKVTEKGKDVELRCDPISGHTALYWYRQSLGQGLEFLIYFQGNSAPDKSGLPSDRFSAERTGGSVSTLTIQRTQQEDSAVYLCASSLGLRKETQYFGPGTRLLVL.

V usage is TRBV7-8 and J usage is TRBJ2-1, with 7 nucleotides matching TRBD2. From germline, CDR1 is SGHVS and CDR2 FQNEAQ. The J segment lost 5 bases and the V segment lost 4 bases, leaving 8 bases of the junction unmatched. The CDR3 spans 15 residues. The DNA for the CDR3 is TGTGCCAGCAGCTCCCGAGGGCTAGCGGACAATGAGCAGTTCTTC. It encodes CASSSRGLADNEQFF.

The chain is built from TRBV19 and TRBJ1-1; 9 bases align to TRBD1. In germline, CDR1 is LNHDA, CDR2 SQIVND (reference sequence). Trimming at V came to 4 bases and at J to 8 bases, leaving 20 bases not matched to a gene. The CDR3 consists of 18 residues. CDR3 sequence (DNA): TGTGCCAGTAGTAAGATTTTACAGGGGGCGAGCTCTCCCCCCGAAGCTTTCTTT. Translation: CASSKILQGASSPPEAFF. The full variable domain, in which reference TRBV19 and TRBJ1-1 provide the parts outside the CDR3, is DGGITQSPKYLFRKEGQNVTLSCEQNLNHDAMYWYRQDPGQGLRLIYYSQIVNDFQKGDIAEGYSVSREKKESFPLTVTSAQKNPTAFYLCASSKILQGASSPPEAFFGQGTRLTVV.

CDR3 bases: TGCGCCAGCGATAGGGGGATTCGGGGTGAAGCTTTCTTT. This gives the protein CASDRGIRGEAFF. The chain employs TRBV10-2 and TRBJ1-1; TRBD1 is a possible D gene (6 bases). V dropped 8 bases and J dropped 7 bases, with 17 bases sitting between them. Germline values: CDR1 WSHSY, CDR2 SAAADI. CDR3 length: 13 amino acids.

This clone was picked up one time. The V gene is TRBV14, the J gene TRBJ2-7; TRBD2 is a possible D gene (6 bases). The CDR3 totals 13 residues. CDR1 and CDR2 from the germline V gene are SGHDN and FVKESK. With 3 bases removed from V and 4 bases from J, the gap between germline ends came to 10 bases. This CDR3 is CASSQMGGYEQYF. The CDR3 bases are TGTGCCAGCAGCCAGATGGGGGGATACGAGCAGTACTTC.

The chain has TRBV6-1 and TRBJ2-7; TRBD2 is a possible D gene (5 bases). CDR1 and CDR2 (germline): MNHNS, SASEGT. The V and J ends lost 8 bases and 6 bases respectively, with 20 bases between them. CDR3 length: 14 amino acids. In DNA, the CDR3 is TGTGCCAGCTCGAGGGCGGGTTTGGGAAGCGAGCAGTACTTC. It codes for CASSRAGLGSEQYF.

The chain joins TRBV5-1 to TRBJ1-1, with a tentative D call TRBD1 (5 bases). From germline, CDR1 is SGHRS and CDR2 YFSETQ. The V end lost 4 bases, the J end lost 0 bases, and 10 bases lay between the germline ends. This CDR3 is built from 14 residues. The CDR3 spells CASSGGSVNTEAFF. The CDR3 coding sequence is TGCGCCAGCAGCGGGGGGAGTGTGAACACTGAAGCTTTCTTT.

This chain links TRBV19 with TRBJ1-3; the match to TRBD1 covers 7 bases. The CDR3 spans 16 residues. Germline-derived CDR1 and CDR2 are LNHDA and SQIVND (reference sequence). With 3 bases clipped from V and 0 bases from J, the junction kept 5 bases outside the gene matches. CDR3 in amino acids: CASSITGATSGNTIYF. In nucleotides, the CDR3 is TGTGCCAGTAGTATCACAGGGGCCACCTCTGGAAACACCATATATTTT.

This clone was observed a few times. This rearrangement joins TRBV19 to TRBJ1-1, with D hard to call. There are 13 residues in the CDR3. V was cut by 1 base and J by 6 bases, with 9 bases left in between. Germline lookup yields CDR1 LNHDA and CDR2 SQIVND (reference sequence). CDR3 coding DNA: TGTGCCAGTAGTATAGGAGTTAACGCTGAAGCTTTCTTT. Its protein is CASSIGVNAEAFF.

The chain is built from TRBV2 and TRBJ2-7; TRBD2 matches 10 bases. Germline trimming cut 5 bases from V and 2 bases from J; bases unmatched to any gene: 6. The CDR3 extends over 15 amino acids. Germline V gives CDR1 SNHLY, CDR2 FYNNEI. CDR3 DNA: TGTGCCAGCAGTACGACTAGCGGGCCTGCCTACGAGCAGTACTTC. This encodes CASSTTSGPAYEQYF.

This sequence joins TRBV7-9 and TRBJ2-7; tentative D call: TRBD2 (5 bases). CDR1 is SEHNR, CDR2 FQNEAQ, per germline (reference sequence). Trimming pared 5 bases from V and 3 bases from J, leaving 14 bases between. This CDR3 has 14 residues. The CDR3 DNA reads as TGTGCCAGCAGCCCGGGGTGGATCGGCTACGAGCAGTACTTC. Translated: CASSPGWIGYEQYF. Based on the CDR3 plus reference TRBV7-9 and TRBJ2-7, the full variable domain is DTGVSQNPRHKITKRGQNVTFRCDPISEHNRLYWYRQTLGQGPEFLTYFQNEAQLEKSRLLSDRFSAERPKGSFSTLEIQRTEQGDSAMYLCASSPGWIGYEQYFGPGTRLTVT.